This T cell receptor (beta chain) was obtained from a study of long-term antiretroviral therapy in people with HIV. Study-wide results and caveats: In samples taken after ART, diversity increased but remained below transplant donor control levels. Comparison with controls showed narrower CDR3 length ranges in HIV repertoires.

On this clone: Antigen unknown.

The V gene end was trimmed by 4 bases and the J gene end by 4 bases; junction bases not matched to a gene: 9. From germline, CDR1 is SGHRS and CDR2 YFSETQ. This CDR3 is built from 15 residues. The assay, immunoSEQ v3.0, was run at survey level. The protocol was immunoSEQ multiplex PCR, while the TCRdb copy is restricted to in-frame clones and leaves out a portion. The sample includes approximately 11,000 clones, about 80% of them seen just once. The chain links TRBV5-1 to TRBJ2-7, with TRBD2 identical over 9 bases. This specimen was unsorted PBMCs, taken at the start of antiretroviral therapy, before treatment. This clonotype was obtained from a man aged 25 to 40 with HIV. The DNA for the CDR3 is TGCGCCAGCAGCGAAAGCGGGGGGTCAACGTACGAGCAGTACTTC. Protein product: CASSESGGSTYEQYF.